This T cell receptor beta chain was obtained from a study of T cells in Graves' hyperthyroidism and ophthalmopathy. At least ten counts were recorded for this clonotype. TCR beta CDR3 region amplification was performed from RNA transcripts. HTBI primers were employed in a first-round RT-PCR of the TCR CDR3. Each CDR3 protein is one row after TCRdb ran MiXCR on the multiplex PCR reads. The table includes about half a million distinct CDR3 sequences, about 16% detected once. Trimming stripped 2 bases from V and 3 bases from J, with 11 bases between. The germline CDR1 and CDR2 sequences are MDHEN and SYDVKM. The CDR3 has 14 residues.

The source material was blood. The genes are TRBV28 and TRBJ2-7; D possibly corresponds to TRBD1 (5 bases). The TCR originated in a woman in her 30s with Graves' ophthalmopathy. The CDR3 loop reads CASSLGPGRYEQYF. CDR3 DNA sequence: TGTGCCAGCAGTTTAGGTCCAGGGCGCTACGAGCAGTACTTC.